The 27 T cell receptor beta chains reported below all come from one sample, sequenced in a study of control samples from healthy donors and cancer patients. This table comes from immunoSEQ multiplex PCR, and its TCRdb copy is limited to in-frame clones, with some not included. The sample yields around 80,000 clones, approximately 94% seen once. Sequencing was performed on blood. The receptors were sampled from a woman aged 30 to 39 in good health.

The chain couples TRBV7-2 to TRBJ1-4; TRBD1 is a possible D gene (5 bases). Germline CDR1 is SGHTA and CDR2 is FQGNSA. The CDR3 runs to 13 residues. Trimming took off 2 bases at V and 10 bases at J, with 11 bases between the two ends. CDR3 DNA sequence: TGTGCCAGCAGCTTATCCCCCGGGGGAAAACTGTTTTTT. Amino acids: CASSLSPGGKLFF.

The chain has TRBV14 and TRBJ1-4, with D perhaps matching TRBD1 (5 bases). Trimming took 4 bases from V and 5 from J, leaving 14 bases between them. The CDR3 extends over 15 amino acids. CDR1 is SGHDN, CDR2 FVKESK, per germline. The CDR3 region has the DNA TGTGCCAGCAGCCGAGACGGGACGGCGAATGAAAAACTGTTTTTT. Protein: CASSRDGTANEKLFF.

This chain joins TRBV10-1 and TRBJ2-3; D not resolved. V was clipped by 3 bases and J by 0 bases, with 10 bases between them. The CDR3 has 15 amino acids. The germline V gene has CDR1 WNHNN and CDR2 SYGVQD (reference sequence). CDR3 amino acids: CASSDGQASTDTQYF. The CDR3 region has the DNA TGCGCCAGCAGTGATGGGCAAGCTAGCACAGATACGCAGTATTTT.

The chain employs TRBV11-2 and TRBJ2-3, with D unresolved. CDR1 and CDR2 (germline): SGHAT, FQNNGV. CDR3 length: 14 amino acids. Deletions cut 5 bases from V and 7 bases from J, with 16 bases between. The CDR3 loop is CASSPPNLVNTQYF. DNA for the CDR3: TGTGCCAGCAGCCCACCAAACCTGGTGAATACGCAGTATTTT.

V gene TRBV20-1 combines with J gene TRBJ1-2; D unclear. The CDR3 is made up of 14 amino acids. Germline assignment: CDR1 DFQATT and CDR2 SNEGSKA (reference sequence). Between the trimmed V and J ends, which lost 3 bases and 7 bases, there was a span of 18 bases. DNA for the CDR3: TGCAGTGCTAGTTCGCTGAGATCTGCGTTTGGCTACACCTTC. It is translated as CSASSLRSAFGYTF.

V and J are TRBV27 and TRBJ1-1, with D perhaps matching TRBD1 (6 bases). CDR1 and CDR2 (germline): MNHEY, SMNVEV (reference sequence). The CDR3 contains 14 residues. The V end lost 3 bases, the J end lost 7 bases, and 15 bases lay between the germline ends. The CDR3 bases are TGTGCCAGCAGTTTCGGACAGTTGACTCGTGAAGCTTTCTTT. Residues: CASSFGQLTREAFF.

The chain's CDR3 is CASSPDRGVGTDTQYF. CDR3 bases: TGTGCCAGCAGCCCCGACAGGGGGGTTGGCACAGATACGCAGTATTTT. This chain links TRBV7-8 with TRBJ2-3; TRBD1 aligns across 9 bases. Germline lookup yields CDR1 SGHVS and CDR2 FQNEAQ. The CDR3 has 16 residues. With 5 bases clipped from V and 1 base from J, the junction kept 7 bases outside the gene matches.

The chain uses TRBV7-8 and TRBJ1-4, with 7 bases fitting TRBD1. This CDR3 comprises 15 residues. The junction had 5 bases not matched to a gene; V was cut back by 5 bases and J by 2 bases. CDR1 is SGHVS, CDR2 FQNEAQ, per germline. The CDR3 sequence: CASSHRQGTNEKLFF. The CDR3 DNA follows: TGTGCCAGCAGCCACCGACAGGGCACTAATGAAAAACTGTTTTTT.

The chain combines TRBV11-3 with TRBJ2-7, with a tentative D call TRBD2 (6 bases). Germline V gene sequence: CDR1 SGHNT, CDR2 YENEEA. The CDR3 has 14 residues. V lost 3 bases, J lost 3 bases, and 12 bases lay in between. As DNA, the CDR3 is TGTGCCAGCAGCTTCGGAGGGGTAGGCTACGAGCAGTACGTC. Translating gives CASSFGGVGYEQYV.

Only one count was recorded for this clone. CDR3 region: CASSNGGENEKLFF. As DNA, the CDR3 is TGTGCCAGTAGTAACGGAGGAGAGAATGAAAAACTGTTTTTT. V gene TRBV19 combines with J gene TRBJ1-4; D uncertain. The CDR3 spans 14 residues. Trimming took 4 bases from V and 5 from J, leaving 11 bases between them. CDR1 and CDR2 (germline): LNHDA, SQIVND (reference sequence).

V gene TRBV30 combines with J gene TRBJ1-1; 9 bases match TRBD1. From germline, CDR1 is GTSNPN and CDR2 SVGIG (reference sequence). J was trimmed by 8 bases and V by 5 bases; bases with no gene match: 3. The CDR3 sequence is 11 residues long. The CDR3 sequence: CAWAQGAEAFF. Written as DNA, the CDR3 is TGTGCCTGGGCACAGGGGGCAGAAGCTTTCTTT.

This clone appeared a single time. The V call is TRBV19, the J call TRBJ2-5, with a weak D call TRBD1 (5 bases). Trimming took 3 bases from V and 5 from J, leaving 16 bases between them. This CDR3 contains 15 residues. Per the germline V gene, CDR1 is LNHDA and CDR2 is SQIVND (reference sequence). This chain's CDR3 is CASSISRQGGETQYF. In DNA, the CDR3 is TGTGCCAGTAGTATTTCGAGGCAGGGCGGCGAGACCCAGTACTTC.

This clone was seen a handful of times. J is TRBJ1-5 and V is TRBV6-1, with D unresolved. The CDR3 has 14 amino acids. Germline CDR1 and CDR2: MNHNS and SASEGT. The V and J ends lost 3 bases and 3 bases respectively, with 9 bases between them. The CDR3 DNA follows: TGTGCCAGCAGTGAGGGGATTTACAATCAGCCCCAGCATTTT. Amino acids: CASSEGIYNQPQHF.

Of note for this clone: At one end, the junction sequence differs from germline, possibly due to a read error. The chain combines TRBV25-1 with TRBJ1-6; TRBD1 matches 7 bases. Germline V gene data show CDR1 as MGHDK and CDR2 as SYGVNS. This CDR3 region has 14 residues. The CDR3 sequence: CASRRGPYTSPLHF. The CDR3 nucleotides read TGTGCCAGCCGGAGGGGGCCCTATACTTCACCCCTCCACTTT.

The V gene is TRBV7-9, the J gene TRBJ2-7; the D is unclear. This CDR3 has 15 residues. CDR1 is SEHNR, CDR2 FQNEAQ, per germline (reference sequence). Trimming removed 7 bases from V and 5 bases from J, with 21 bases in between. The CDR3 here is CASMNIWALGNEQYF. The CDR3 DNA reads as TGTGCCAGCATGAATATTTGGGCCCTCGGCAACGAGCAGTACTTC.

Only one count was recorded for this clone. The genes are TRBV12-3 or TRBV12-4 and TRBJ1-2, with D perhaps TRBD1 (5 bases). V lost 10 bases to trimming and J lost 5 bases, with 17 bases between them. This CDR3 comprises 13 residues. The CDR3 sequence is CATARNWGYGYTF. The CDR3 nucleotides read TGTGCCACCGCTAGGAATTGGGGGTATGGCTACACCTTC.

The genes are TRBV28 and TRBJ2-7; the D is unclear. The ends were cut back, 5 bases at V and 2 bases at J, with 13 bases in the middle. Looked up from germline, CDR1 is MDHEN and CDR2 is SYDVKM. This CDR3 comprises 14 residues. The CDR3 sequence is CASSPGPVAYEQYF. For the CDR3, the DNA is TGTGCCAGCAGTCCTGGCCCCGTGGCCTACGAGCAGTACTTC.

The chain recombines TRBV30 with TRBJ1-1, with TRBD1 matching 9 bases. The length of the CDR3 is 14 residues. CDR1 and CDR2 (germline): GTSNPN, SVGIG (reference sequence). V shed 2 bases and J 1 base; nucleotides not matched to a gene: 2. The CDR3 bases are TGTGCCTGGAGTTGGACAGGGGCGAACACTGAAGCTTTCTTT. Amino acid sequence: CAWSWTGANTEAFF.

This chain links TRBV15 with TRBJ2-3; the D gene is possibly TRBD2 (6 bases). V lost 5 bases and J lost 1, with 10 bases in between. This CDR3 spans 14 amino acids. The germline V gene has CDR1 LNHNV and CDR2 YYDKDF (reference sequence). The CDR3 coding sequence is TGTGCCACCAGCGGGCCTAGCGGCACAGATACGCAGTATTTT. Translation: CATSGPSGTDTQYF.

This rearrangement joins TRBV2 to TRBJ1-1, with 8 positions matching TRBD1. Losses at the gene ends were 2 bases for V and 3 bases for J; bases not matched to a gene: 2. Germline lookup yields CDR1 SNHLY and CDR2 FYNNEI. The CDR3 runs 14 residues. The CDR3 nucleotides read TGTGCCAGCAGTGAATTGACAGGGGACACTGAAGCTTTCTTT. It is translated as CASSELTGDTEAFF.

The rearrangement joins TRBV3-1 (or the pseudogene TRBV3-2) to TRBJ2-5, with D uncertain. The germline gives CDR1 LGHDT, CDR2 YNNKEL (reference sequence). V lost 3 bases to trimming and J lost 2 bases, with 4 bases between them. The CDR3 is 12 residues long. The CDR3 DNA follows: TGTGCCAGCAGCCAGGTACAAGAGACCCAGTACTTC. This encodes CASSQVQETQYF.

V gene TRBV19 combines with J gene TRBJ2-1, with D tentatively TRBD2 (5 bases). The CDR3 covers 14 residues. V was clipped by 10 bases and J by 2 bases, with 15 bases between them. The germline gives CDR1 LNHDA, CDR2 SQIVND (reference sequence). The CDR3 DNA sequence: TGTGCCACCGCGAGAGCGGTTACCTACAATGAGCAGTTCTTC. Protein: CATARAVTYNEQFF.

CDR3 residues: CASSPGVGGHQPQHF. The DNA of the CDR3 is TGTGCCAGCAGCCCCGGGGTGGGGGGCCATCAGCCCCAGCATTTT. This chain links TRBV3-1 (or the pseudogene TRBV3-2) with TRBJ1-5; D may be TRBD1 (6 bases). CDR1 is LGHDT, CDR2 YNNKEL, per germline (reference sequence). The CDR3 has 15 amino acids. The V gene lost 4 bases and the J gene lost 5 bases, with 15 bases spanning the gap.

This clone was found once. The chain links TRBV25-1 to TRBJ1-4, with unresolved D. V lost 2 bases and J 6 bases, leaving 16 bases between the germline ends. There are 16 residues in the CDR3. CDR1 is MGHDK, CDR2 SYGVNS, per germline. The CDR3 bases are TGTGCCAGCAGTGAACTAGAATTTCCGGCGGATGAAAAACTGTTTTTT. Translated, it gives CASSELEFPADEKLFF.

The chain links TRBV7-9 to TRBJ1-2; 10 bases are shared with TRBD1. The V gene's germline CDR1 is SEHNR and CDR2 FQNEAQ (reference sequence). V was clipped by 3 bases and J by 3 bases; unmatched bases: 1. The CDR3 spans 14 residues. The CDR3 nucleotides read TGTGCCAGCAGCTTGACAGGGGGCGACTATGGCTACACCTTC. Translated, it gives CASSLTGGDYGYTF.

This clone appeared a single time. V usage is TRBV7-9 and J usage is TRBJ2-3; D may be TRBD2 (7 bases). The V and J ends lost 0 bases and 1 base respectively, with 11 bases between them. In germline, CDR1 is SEHNR, CDR2 FQNEAQ (reference sequence). The CDR3 is 16 residues long. The CDR3 region is CASSLALGGGTDTQYF. The CDR3, as DNA: TGTGCCAGCAGCTTAGCGCTAGGGGGGGGCACAGATACGCAGTATTTT.

The genes are TRBV28 and TRBJ1-2; D may be TRBD1 (6 bases). The CDR3 totals 16 residues. The V end lost 2 bases, the J end lost 0 bases, and 13 bases lay between the germline ends. The germline gives CDR1 MDHEN, CDR2 SYDVKM. The CDR3 coding sequence is TGTGCCAGCAGTTTAGTACAGGGCCCGTCTAACTATGGCTACACCTTC. It is translated as CASSLVQGPSNYGYTF.